The rows below give T cell receptor beta chains drawn from one sample of a study of blood T cell repertoires in COVID-19. TCRdb's copy holds only in-frame clones and misses some; the assay was immunoSEQ multiplex PCR. The data contain 330,000 or so clones, roughly 90% of them singletons. Material for sequencing was PBMCs or T cells enriched from blood (not recorded which). These receptors originate from a woman aged 25-40 years who had been exposed to COVID-19. The CDR3 runs from the conserved cysteine through the conserved F or W. The D gene is left open where the match is weak. Clone size is shown for a subset of rows, as once, few, many or a class of expanded clone.

d_call: TRBD2; cdr3_length: 12; clone_size: NA; j_call: TRBJ2-5; v_call: TRBV27; cdr3_nt: TGTGCCAGCCGCGGGGGGGGCGAGACCCAGTACTTC; cdr3_aa: CASRGGGETQYF
d_call: TRBD1; cdr3_length: 14; clone_size: NA; j_call: TRBJ1-5; v_call: TRBV6-5; cdr3_nt: TGTGCCAGTCAGGGGGCTAGTGGCAATCAGCCCCAGCATTTT; cdr3_aa: CASQGASGNQPQHF
d_call: NA; cdr3_length: 15; clone_size: NA; j_call: TRBJ1-6; v_call: TRBV10-3; cdr3_nt: TGTGCCATCAGTGAGGAGGTGTCTTTTAATTCACCCCTCCACTTT; cdr3_aa: CAISEEVSFNSPLHF
d_call: TRBD2; cdr3_length: 18; clone_size: NA; j_call: TRBJ2-7; v_call: TRBV7-9; cdr3_nt: TGTGCCAGCAGCTTACAGTGTACGGAGCGGGACCTCACCTACGAGCAGTACTTC; cdr3_aa: CASSLQCTERDLTYEQYF
d_call: NA; cdr3_length: 15; clone_size: NA; j_call: TRBJ1-3; v_call: TRBV5-5; cdr3_nt: TGTGCCAGCAGCTTGGAGAGAAGCTCTGGAAACACCATATATTTT; cdr3_aa: CASSLERSSGNTIYF
d_call: TRBD1; cdr3_length: 15; clone_size: few; j_call: TRBJ1-1; v_call: TRBV5-1; cdr3_nt: TGCGCCAGCAGGCCCGACAGGGCCGGGAACACTGAAGCTTTCTTT; cdr3_aa: CASRPDRAGNTEAFF
d_call: TRBD1; cdr3_length: 15; clone_size: NA; j_call: TRBJ2-7; v_call: TRBV7-6; cdr3_nt: TGTGCCAGCAGCTTAGCTACAGGGGAGTCCTACGAGCAGTACTTC; cdr3_aa: CASSLATGESYEQYF
d_call: NA; cdr3_length: 15; clone_size: NA; j_call: TRBJ2-7; v_call: TRBV5-6; cdr3_nt: TGTGCCAGCAGTCCGCAGGGGCCGAGCTCCTACGAGCAGTACTTC; cdr3_aa: CASSPQGPSSYEQYF
d_call: NA; cdr3_length: 15; clone_size: NA; j_call: TRBJ1-1; v_call: TRBV6-5; cdr3_nt: TGTGCCAGCAGTTACACCAGACATTCGAACACTGAAGCTTTCTTT; cdr3_aa: CASSYTRHSNTEAFF
d_call: TRBD2; cdr3_length: 13; clone_size: NA; j_call: TRBJ2-1; v_call: TRBV18; cdr3_nt: TGTGCCAGCTCACCCGGGACTAGCAATGAGCAGTTCTTC; cdr3_aa: CASSPGTSNEQFF
d_call: NA; cdr3_length: 15; clone_size: NA; j_call: TRBJ2-7; v_call: TRBV5-6; cdr3_nt: TGTGCCAGCAGTCTCGGGGTGGGATTATCCTACGAGCAGTACTTC; cdr3_aa: CASSLGVGLSYEQYF
d_call: NA; cdr3_length: 21; clone_size: NA; j_call: TRBJ2-1; v_call: TRBV21-1; cdr3_nt: TGTGCCAGCAGCAAGGACGGAGGGGACGTGGTGCGCGGGCTTTCCAACAATGAGCAGTTCTTC; cdr3_aa: CASSKDGGDVVRGLSNNEQFF
d_call: TRBD1; cdr3_length: 14; clone_size: NA; j_call: TRBJ2-5; v_call: TRBV28; cdr3_nt: TGTGCCAGCAGTTTGCCCAGGGGGCAAGAGACCCAGTACTTC; cdr3_aa: CASSLPRGQETQYF
d_call: NA; cdr3_length: 15; clone_size: NA; j_call: TRBJ1-5; v_call: TRBV5-5; cdr3_nt: TGTGCCAGCAGCTTGACACACTATAGCAATCAGCCCCAGCATTTT; cdr3_aa: CASSLTHYSNQPQHF
d_call: NA; cdr3_length: 15; clone_size: NA; j_call: TRBJ1-3; v_call: TRBV30; cdr3_nt: TGTGCCTGGAGTAGTGGTATCGGCTCTGGAAACACCATATATTTT; cdr3_aa: CAWSSGIGSGNTIYF
d_call: TRBD2; cdr3_length: 14; clone_size: NA; j_call: TRBJ2-5; v_call: TRBV7-8; cdr3_nt: TGTGCCAGCAGCTTAGGGCTAGCGGGGGAGACCCAGTACTTC; cdr3_aa: CASSLGLAGETQYF
d_call: TRBD2; cdr3_length: 14; clone_size: NA; j_call: TRBJ2-1; v_call: TRBV28; cdr3_nt: TGTGCCAGCAGTTTGCAAGCGGGAGTGAGTGAGCAGTTCTTC; cdr3_aa: CASSLQAGVSEQFF
d_call: TRBD2; cdr3_length: 15; clone_size: NA; j_call: TRBJ2-7; v_call: TRBV7-2; cdr3_nt: TGTGCCAGCAGCTGGACTAGCGCAAACTCCTACGAGCAGTACTTC; cdr3_aa: CASSWTSANSYEQYF